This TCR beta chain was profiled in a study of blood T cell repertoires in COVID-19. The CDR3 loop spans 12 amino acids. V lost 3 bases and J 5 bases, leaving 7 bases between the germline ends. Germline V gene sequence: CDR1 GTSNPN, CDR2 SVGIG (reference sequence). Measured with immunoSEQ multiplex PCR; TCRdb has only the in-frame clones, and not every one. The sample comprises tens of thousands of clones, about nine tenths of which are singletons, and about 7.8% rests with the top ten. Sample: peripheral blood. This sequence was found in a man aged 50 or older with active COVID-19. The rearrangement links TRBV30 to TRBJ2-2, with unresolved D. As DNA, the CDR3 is TGTGCCTGGAGCCGAGGAACCGGGGAGCTGTTTTTT. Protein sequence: CAWSRGTGELFF.